These 6 T cell receptor beta chains were all obtained from the same sample, sequenced in a study of blood T cell repertoires in COVID-19. TCRdb keeps only in-frame clones here, not all; method: immunoSEQ multiplex PCR. Among 25,000 or so clones listed, approximately 96% were seen once. Sequenced sample: peripheral blood. These receptors came from a human donor with active COVID-19. The donor label of this sample is uncertain.

The chain links TRBV10-2 to TRBJ2-6, with 9 bases aligning to TRBD2. The length of the CDR3 is 17 residues. J was trimmed by 0 bases and V by 6 bases; bases with no gene match: 6. CDR1 is WSHSY, CDR2 SAAADI, per germline. The CDR3 region has the DNA TGCGCCAGCAGGGTTAGCGGGAGCGGCTCTGGGGCCAACGTCCTGACTTTC. Amino acid sequence: CASRVSGSGSGANVLTF.

The chain uses TRBV23-1 and TRBJ2-3, with 7 bases identical to TRBD1. TRBV23-1 is annotated as an ORF whose role is uncertain. The CDR3 totals 12 residues. Unmatched junction bases numbered 3, after V lost 3 bases and J lost 9 bases. CDR3 coding DNA: TGCGCCAGCAGTCACGACAGGGAAACGCAGTATTTT. Translated: CASSHDRETQYF.

The V call is TRBV19, the J call TRBJ2-1, with D possibly TRBD2 on 6 matching bases. With 8 bases removed from V and 8 bases from J, the gap between germline ends came to 19 bases. The CDR3 has 14 amino acids. In germline, CDR1 is LNHDA, CDR2 SQIVND (reference sequence). The CDR3 loop is CASSWRGRWYEQFF. Here the CDR3 DNA reads TGTGCCAGTTCTTGGCGGGGCCGGTGGTATGAGCAGTTCTTC. The whole variable domain, remainder taken from reference TRBV19 and TRBJ2-1, is DGGITQSPKYLFRKEGQNVTLSCEQNLNHDAMYWYRQDPGQGLRLIYYSQIVNDFQKGDIAEGYSVSREKKESFPLTVTSAQKNPTAFYLCASSWRGRWYEQFFGPGTRLTVL.

The V gene is TRBV28, the J gene TRBJ2-7; the match to TRBD2 covers 8 bases. J lost 4 bases, V lost 8 bases, and 10 bases had no gene match. The CDR3 runs to 14 residues. Germline V CDR1 and CDR2: MDHEN, SYDVKM. DNA of the CDR3: TGTGCCAGCCGGCGGGGGGTTAGTCTGTACGAGCAGTACTTC. Translated, it gives CASRRGVSLYEQYF. The whole variable domain, filled in from reference TRBV28 and TRBJ2-7, reads DVKVTQSSRYLVKRTGEKVFLECVQDMDHENMFWYRQDPGLGLRLIYFSYDVKMKEKGDIPEGYSVSREKKERFSLILESASTNQTSMYLCASRRGVSLYEQYFGPGTRLTVT.

V is TRBV6-6 and J is TRBJ1-2, with 9 nucleotides matching TRBD1. This CDR3 spans 15 amino acids. The J segment lost 4 bases and the V segment lost 2 bases, leaving 5 bases of the junction unmatched. Germline loops: CDR1 MNHNY, CDR2 SVGAGI (reference sequence). The CDR3 sequence: CASSYAGQGPYGYTF. CDR3 DNA sequence: TGTGCCAGCAGTTACGCGGGACAGGGCCCCTATGGCTACACCTTC.

This clone was counted once. The chain links TRBV6-4 to TRBJ1-2; D gene uncertain. V lost 5 bases, J lost 3 bases, and 16 bases lay in between. The CDR3 runs to 15 residues. Germline values: CDR1 MRHNA, CDR2 SNTAGT. The CDR3 loop reads CASSMLILRDYGYTF. The CDR3 DNA sequence: TGTGCCAGCAGTATGTTGATATTACGGGACTATGGCTACACCTTC.